Sequencing of this T cell receptor (beta chain) was carried out in a study of glioma-infiltrating T cells after dendritic cell vaccination. Study outcomes and limitations: Estimated pretreatment TIL content predicted outcome after dendritic cell vaccination.

V lost 5 bases to trimming and J lost 4 bases, with 18 bases between them. The CDR3 extends over 15 amino acids. The germline V gene has CDR1 SEHNR and CDR2 FQNEAQ (reference sequence). The time point: after dendritic cell vaccination, including at tumor progression/relapse. The PCR used 60 V beta and 13 J beta primers. Clones were read by immunoSEQ multiplex PCR, and TCRdb kept only the in-frame ones, dropping some. The data hold approximately 91,000 clones, with 80% to 90% observed a single time. Comments on this clone: Its target is not known.

The chain is built from TRBV7-9 and TRBJ2-7; D may be TRBD1 (7 bases). The material sequenced was blood, taken after dendritic cell vaccination. This clonotype was sampled from a human donor with glioblastoma. The CDR3, as DNA: TGTGCCAGCAGCGTCCAACAGGGGCGGGAATACGAGCAGTACTTC. It codes for CASSVQQGREYEQYF.